The source of this TCR beta chain is a study of identical twins (dated by TCRdb to 2016 to 2018). Study-wide context: The study deep-sequenced TCR alpha and beta repertoires from monozygotic twins, unrelated adults of various ages and cord blood to test whether fetal clonotypes persist. Replicate twin experiments were performed at different times using different library preparation protocols to rule out contamination.

To note about this clonotype: Its antigen is still unknown. One end of the junction is discordant with germline, which a read error may explain.

Via the germline V gene (reference sequence), CDR1 is DFQATT and CDR2 SNEGSKA. Its CDR3 holds 11 amino acids, cysteine through phenylalanine. This entry keeps only the CDR3 DNA: 33 bases, framed from base 1. Only healthy Caucasian donors were included. Three pairs of female monozygotic twins, all aged 18 to 29 years, were included in the twin cohort. Miltenyi CD45RO+ enrichment and human naive T-cell isolation kits were used to isolate memory (CD45RO+) and naive T cells from PBMC. The library came from 5' RACE. This sample was sequenced with an Illumina HiSeq 2000. Template switching added a universal primer binding site, and the final cDNA carried a unique molecular identifier that allowed TCR cDNA molecules to be counted accurately. Specific primers in the conserved constant-segment region were used to synthesize first-strand cDNA for the TCR alpha and beta chains. Each cDNA library was double barcoded, with a SMART-Mk sample barcode plus Illumina barcodes, to control for contamination. Two successive PCR steps introduced TruSeq adapter sequences along with Illumina sample barcodes. The Illumina HiSeq platform was used with custom primers to sequence TCR alpha and beta cDNA libraries. The paper's processing steps were these. Raw reads were processed with MiGEC to extract unique molecular identifiers, and MiXCR was used to determine CDR3 positions. For each individual, recombination models were inferred using an EM algorithm with the repgenHMM and IGoR tools. Shared clonotypes were analyzed with the tcR package in R, and sharing was normalized by the product of cloneset sizes. To study raw recombination free of thymic and clonal selection effects, out-of-frame nonproductive sequences were analyzed. TCRdb ran its own pipeline on the public reads, namely fastp trimming at Q25 and MiXCR clone calling, and kept in-frame beta chains. Rows merge per CDR3 protein into single entries with the most common DNA and genes. In this record, the V and J calls reflect TCRdb's handling and not the investigators' own analysis. Counted in this sample were hundreds of thousands of distinct CDR3 sequences; about 7% of them appeared once. The leading ten clones occupy roughly 3.6% of the sample.

The research as a whole found: Compared with coincidental sharing between unrelated individuals, out-of-frame TCR alpha sequences shared between twins showed an excess of sequences with low generation probability. Abundant cord blood beta clonotypes had fewer insertions, young adult naive repertoires showed a similar but weaker trend, and memory repertoires showed no such trend. In beta out-of-frame sequences, excess twin sharing was weaker, because having fewer shared sequences lowered the signal-to-noise ratio. Zero-insertion analyses could be partly confounded by invariant T cells such as MAIT and iNKT, though diverse VJ usage argued against such confounding for most clonotypes. Because the same donors could not be followed over many years, the conclusions relied on cross-sectional statistical analysis. Recombination models systematically underestimated out-of-frame TCR alpha sharing in monozygotic twins but agreed with sharing between unrelated individuals.

Another study also made use of these data, one on yellow fever vaccine responses in identical twins. The second study's paper adds: The T cell response to vaccination in identical twins was reported by the authors to appear partly convergent and partly personalized. The study precisely tracked vaccine-responding T cell clones in identical twins.

This clonotype originated in a woman between 18 and 29 years old in good health. Sequencing used memory (CD45RO+) T cells sorted from blood. The cell subset or site label on this specimen signifies: CD45RO+ enriched T cells. This chain joins TRBV20-1 to TRBJ1-2; 8 bases in the junction line up with TRBD1. CDR3 loop: CSARSRTGYAF. The bases are TGCAGTGCTAGATCAAGGACAGGGTACGCCTTC.